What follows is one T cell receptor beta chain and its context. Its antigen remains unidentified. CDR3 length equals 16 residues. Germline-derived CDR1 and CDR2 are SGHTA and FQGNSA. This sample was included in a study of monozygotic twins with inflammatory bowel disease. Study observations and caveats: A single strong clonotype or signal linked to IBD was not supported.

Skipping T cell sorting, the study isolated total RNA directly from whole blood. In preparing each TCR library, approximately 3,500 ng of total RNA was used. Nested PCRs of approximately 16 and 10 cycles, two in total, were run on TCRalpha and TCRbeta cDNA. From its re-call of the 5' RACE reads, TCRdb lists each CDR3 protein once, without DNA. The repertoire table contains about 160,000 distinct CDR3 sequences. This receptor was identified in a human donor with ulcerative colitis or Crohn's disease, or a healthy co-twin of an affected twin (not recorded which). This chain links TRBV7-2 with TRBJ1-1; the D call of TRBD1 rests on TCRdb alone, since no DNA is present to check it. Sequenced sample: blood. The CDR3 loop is CASTGGTGGFRTEAFF.